This T cell receptor beta chain comes out of a study of blood T cell repertoires in COVID-19. Study-level background: Some COVID-19 samples were acute and others convalescent; all came from the United States, Italy and Spain. The cDNA or gDNA used as material had been derived from T cells, B-cell-depleted T cells, or PBMCs.

The table lists this clone with a few counts. Clones were sequenced by immunoSEQ multiplex PCR, and TCRdb holds only the in-frame ones, with some missing. Of 300,000 to 350,000 clones listed, approximately 88% were seen once; the top ten hold around 5%. Participants spanned ages about 18 to 90 years and resided in about 25 US areas. Before being deemed recovered, Cohort 3 donors had two negative PCRs, clearance, or symptom resolution. Trimming took 2 bases from V and 4 from J, leaving 9 bases between them. From germline, CDR1 is SGHNT and CDR2 YYREEE (reference sequence). CDR3 length: 14 amino acids. The chain joins TRBV5-4 to TRBJ2-2; D unclear. The specimen sequenced was PBMCs or T cells enriched from blood (not recorded which). The source of this sequence is a man aged 30 to 39 who had recovered from COVID-19. CDR3 in amino acids: CASSFRGSTGELFF. In nucleotides, the CDR3 is TGTGCCAGCAGCTTCCGCGGCTCCACCGGGGAGCTGTTTTTT.